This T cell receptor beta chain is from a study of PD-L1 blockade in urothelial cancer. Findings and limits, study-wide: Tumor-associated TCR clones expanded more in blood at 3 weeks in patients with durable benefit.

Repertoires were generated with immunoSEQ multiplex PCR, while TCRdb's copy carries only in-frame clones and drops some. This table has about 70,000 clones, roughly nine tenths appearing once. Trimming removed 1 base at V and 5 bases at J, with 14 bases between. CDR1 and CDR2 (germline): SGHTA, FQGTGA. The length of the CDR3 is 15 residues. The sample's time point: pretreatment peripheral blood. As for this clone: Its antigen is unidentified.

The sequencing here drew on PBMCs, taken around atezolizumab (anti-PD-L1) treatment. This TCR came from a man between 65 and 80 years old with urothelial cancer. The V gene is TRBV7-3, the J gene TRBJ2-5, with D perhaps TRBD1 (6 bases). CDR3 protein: CASSLMSGAGETQYF. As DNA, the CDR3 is TGTGCCAGCAGCTTAATGTCAGGGGCAGGGGAGACCCAGTACTTC.